This T cell receptor beta chain was retrieved from a study of a mutant IDH1 vaccine in newly diagnosed glioma. Across the study: Treated patients were roughly 60% male, around 38% female, mean age about 41 years. Former treatment meant radiotherapy, temozolomide, or both; the majority had gotten both.

Study conclusions and caveats: Changes in top peripheral clonotypes did not appear linked to pseudoprogression.

The table came from immunoSEQ multiplex PCR; TCRdb's copy has only in-frame clones and leaves some out. The sample lists around 56,000 clones; around 81% were seen once. This clone came up a few times. Its antigen remains unidentified. Time point of the sample: week 5, during vaccination. Alongside topical imiquimod, each dose of vaccine comprised 300 ug of mutant IDH1 20-mer peptide. The CDR3 sequence is 16 residues long. V lost 0 bases, J lost 0 bases, and 3 bases stayed unmatched. The germline V gene encodes CDR1 SGHNT and CDR2 YYREEE (reference sequence). Sequencing was performed on PBMCs, taken from a glioma patient whose treatment included an IDH1 peptide vaccine. V and J are TRBV5-4 and TRBJ1-1, with 9 bases fitting TRBD1. The sequence was obtained from a man aged 30 to 45 with glioma. The CDR3: CASSLGTGAMNTEAFF. DNA of the CDR3: TGTGCCAGCAGCTTGGGGACAGGGGCTATGAACACTGAAGCTTTCTTT.